This TCR beta chain was profiled in a study of blood T cell repertoires in COVID-19. Sequenced by immunoSEQ multiplex PCR; TCRdb stores in-frame clones only, minus some. The sample lists 300,000 to 400,000 clones, about 91% occurring once. Per germline, CDR1 MDHEN and CDR2 SYDVKM. V dropped 6 bases and J dropped 4 bases, with 9 bases sitting between them. This CDR3 has 12 residues. This clonotype was obtained from a woman aged 30 to 39 with COVID-19, enrolled during active disease. This chain links TRBV28 with TRBJ1-2; the D is unclear. The sample was peripheral blood. As DNA, the CDR3 is TGTGCCAGCAGCCCGGGATCCTATGGCTACACCTTC. Protein product: CASSPGSYGYTF.